A single sample is the source of the 8 T cell receptor beta chains below, sequenced in a study of OX40 agonist ivuxolimab in advanced cancers. Method: immunoSEQ multiplex PCR; TCRdb's copy keeps in-frame clones and lacks some. The table shows 70,000 to 95,000 clones, with under 95% occurring only once. Sequences were derived from CD4+ or CD8+ T cells sorted from blood, sampled in a trial of the OX40 agonist ivuxolimab. The receptors here all came from an adult with an advanced solid tumor such as melanoma, head and neck, liver or kidney cancer.

The V gene is TRBV13, the J gene TRBJ2-7; D unresolved. CDR3 length equals 16 residues. V lost 2 bases to trimming and J lost 5 bases, with 19 bases between them. Germline V gives CDR1 PRHDT, CDR2 FYEKMQ (reference sequence). This CDR3 reads CASSLRFGELFNEQYF. DNA for the CDR3: TGTGCCAGCAGCTTAAGATTTGGCGAGCTCTTCAACGAGCAGTACTTC.

The gene calls are TRBV6-1 and TRBJ1-1; TRBD1 matches 7 bases. Germline V lookup: CDR1 MNHNS, CDR2 SASEGT. V trimming: 7 bases; J trimming: 3 bases; junction bases outside the gene matches: 8. The CDR3 spans 14 residues. CDR3 bases: TGTGCCAGCACCAGGGGGGAAGAGGACACTGAAGCTTTCTTT. Its translation is CASTRGEEDTEAFF.

The chain is built from TRBV4-1 and TRBJ2-7, with TRBD2 as a possible D gene (6 bases). CDR1 and CDR2 (germline): MGHRA, YSYEKL. The V gene lost 4 bases and the J gene lost 2 bases, with 15 bases spanning the gap. This CDR3 contains 15 residues. This chain's CDR3 is CASSPRRGLPYEQYF. The CDR3 DNA follows: TGCGCCAGCAGCCCCAGACGAGGACTACCCTACGAGCAGTACTTC.

The chain carries TRBV27 and TRBJ2-1; TRBD2 is a possible D gene (7 bases). V lost 0 bases, J lost 6 bases, and 15 bases lay in between. This CDR3 is 16 amino acids long. Germline V gene sequence: CDR1 MNHEY, CDR2 SMNVEV (reference sequence). The CDR3 DNA is TGTGCCAGCAGTTTATCGTGGGGGGGCCTCAGCAATGAGCAGTTCTTC. Protein sequence: CASSLSWGGLSNEQFF.

The rearrangement joins TRBV18 to TRBJ2-1, with 10 bases that match TRBD2. The CDR3 runs 16 residues. CDR1 and CDR2 from the germline V gene are KGHSH and LQKENI. Unmatched junction bases numbered 6, after V lost 0 bases and J lost 7 bases. CDR3 loop: CASSPPERGGRNEQFF. The CDR3 nucleotides are TGTGCCAGCTCACCACCGGAGCGGGGGGGCCGGAATGAGCAGTTCTTC.

DNA for the CDR3: TGTGCCAGCAGCCCCAACCATCCCCCTGCTGACACGTATAACTATGGCTACACCTTC. It encodes CASSPNHPPADTYNYGYTF. V gene TRBV7-2 combines with J gene TRBJ1-2; D not certain. Germline CDR1 SGHTA, CDR2 FQGNSA. This CDR3 contains 19 residues. Trimming removed 5 bases at V and 1 base at J, with 26 bases between.

The V call is TRBV10-3, the J call TRBJ2-7, with no clear D. Trimming shortened V by 0 bases and J by 2 bases, and 5 bases separated the two germline ends. There are 13 residues in the CDR3. Germline V gives CDR1 ENHRY, CDR2 SYGVKD. The CDR3 region is CAISESPAYEQYF. The CDR3 DNA reads as TGTGCCATCAGTGAGTCGCCCGCCTACGAGCAGTACTTC.

A note on this clone: Other DNA variants within this sample encode the same CDR3. This chain connects TRBV29-1 to TRBJ1-3; D unresolved. Germline loops: CDR1 SQVTM, CDR2 ANQGSEA. The CDR3 consists of 11 residues. V was cut by 4 bases and J by 2 bases, with 3 bases left in between. The CDR3 sequence is CSVGTGNTIYF. As DNA, the CDR3 is TGCAGCGTTGGAACTGGAAACACCATATATTTT.